The present entry profiles one T cell receptor beta chain with its context. Its antigen remains undetermined. Per-nucleotide qualities are absent, and no much larger clonotype sits a single base away. Enrolling through a virtual design, the prospective study's participants ranged in age from roughly 18 to 90 years and lived across 24 United States geographic areas. In the prospective study, cohorts were assigned on the basis of participant-reported clinical history obtained from a screening survey and a study questionnaire. Mobile phlebotomists in the prospective study collected whole blood, serum and a nasopharyngeal or oropharyngeal swab from every participant. Over an approximately 2-month period, participants in the prospective study had the option of providing additional blood draws and questionnaires. Prospective study blood samples were shipped either frozen or at room temperature before DNA extraction.

The immunoSEQ Assay, a bias-controlled multiplex PCR, was used to amplify TCRbeta CDR3 regions from genomic DNA. Turning to the authors' computational methods: Nucleated cell counts per sample were estimated from amplification of reference gene primers within the assay. To quantify the absolute abundance of each unique TCRbeta CDR3 rearrangement, sequence reads were collapsed and filtered. For each sample, productive Simpson clonality was calculated as the square root of Simpson's diversity index across productive rearrangements. TCRdb retrieved this table from immuneACCESS and kept in-frame rearrangements only. Not all clones are present; in checked studies, unresolved V genes account for under half, and no reason is known for the remainder. V and J calls and clone size are those listed in that table; D and trimming were worked out from the DNA. In all, the sample holds around 420,000 clones, and nearly 90% of those were seen once. Roughly 2% of the sample is held by the ten biggest clonotypes.

This sample is part of a study of blood T cell repertoires in COVID-19 (TCRdb year 2020). Study-wide context: The collaborator samples originated in the United States, Italy and Spain and spanned the acute and convalescent phases of COVID-19. The material from the prospective study consisted of cDNA or gDNA derived from T cells, B-cell-depleted T cells, or PBMCs. Subjects who had been exposed to COVID-19, were actively infected with it, or had recovered from it provided the deeply sampled blood TCRbeta repertoires that made up the dataset. The repertoires were released in a freely available public database meant as a resource for research on the immune response to SARS-CoV-2. Samples came from the ongoing ImmuneRACE study (first 160 participants) plus 1,254 subjects from 6 global collaborators. Sample metadata almost always included a de-identified subject ID, COVID-19 status, age in years and sex. Where HLA class I and class II types were available, the types were taken from metadata supplied by the sample provider, not from assay-based typing. What the authors observed across the whole study: How much clinical and demographic metadata was included differed by source and by participant, and the metadata was provided uncurated.

V trim: 6 bases; J trim: 1 base; unmatched bases: 0. The CDR3 contains 13 residues, cysteine and phenylalanine counted. The kept DNA is CDR3 alone, 39 bases in frame from the first base. Based on the germline V gene (reference sequence), the CDR1 and CDR2 sequences are LNHDA and SQIVND. The material sequenced was PBMCs or T cells enriched from blood (not recorded which). This clonotype originated in a woman aged 40 to 50 with acute COVID-19. The chain joins TRBV19 to TRBJ1-3, with TRBD1 matching 7 junction bases. The CDR3: CASRTGSGNTIYF. The nucleotide sequence is given as TGTGCCAGTAGGACAGGGTCTGGAAACACCATATATTTT.